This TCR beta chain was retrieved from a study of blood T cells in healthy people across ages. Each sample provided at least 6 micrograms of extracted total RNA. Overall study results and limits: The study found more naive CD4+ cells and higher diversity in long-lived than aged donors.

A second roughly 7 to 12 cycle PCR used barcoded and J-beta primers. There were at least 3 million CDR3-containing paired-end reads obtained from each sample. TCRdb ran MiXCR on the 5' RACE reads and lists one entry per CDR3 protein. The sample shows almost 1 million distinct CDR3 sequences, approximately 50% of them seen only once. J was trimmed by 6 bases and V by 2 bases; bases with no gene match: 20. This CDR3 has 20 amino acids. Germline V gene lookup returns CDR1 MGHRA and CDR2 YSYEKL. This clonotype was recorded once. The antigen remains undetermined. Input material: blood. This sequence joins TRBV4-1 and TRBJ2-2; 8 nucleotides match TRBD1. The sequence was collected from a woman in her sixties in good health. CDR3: CASSQPGTGRDPLSSGELFF. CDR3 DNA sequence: TGCGCCAGCAGCCAACCCGGGACAGGAAGGGACCCGTTATCGTCCGGGGAGCTGTTTTTT.